This T cell receptor (beta chain) came from a study of Ad26.COV2.S vaccination and SARS-CoV-2 variants. Study summary: In the COV1001 trial, the donor was in the Ad26.COV2.S arm.

Treatment described: roughly 19 received Ad26.COV2.S at low or high dose, single or two shots; about 5 received placebo; per-sample allocation not given. Collection of samples fell on day 63 after the first vaccine or placebo injection. TCRdb's table, derived via immunoSEQ multiplex PCR, lists solely in-frame clones and lacks some. The sample holds hundreds of thousands of clones, around 90% seen once. V was shortened by 5 bases and J by 4 bases, with 8 bases between the two germline ends. This CDR3 spans 11 amino acids. From germline, CDR1 is SQVTM and CDR2 ANQGSEA. The chain employs TRBV29-1 and TRBJ1-2; TRBD1 might be the D (6 bases). The sequencing used peripheral blood, collected in a trial of Ad26.COV2.S vaccine versus placebo. This TCR was sampled from a person between 18 and 59 years old who received the Ad26.COV2.S COVID-19 vaccine or a placebo. The DNA for the CDR3 is TGCAGCGTTCTGGACAGCTATGGCTACACCTTC. It is translated as CSVLDSYGYTF.